This TCR beta chain was recorded in a study of blood T cell repertoires in COVID-19. In the study overall: PBMCs, B-cell-depleted T cells, or T cells provided the cDNA or gDNA that made up the material.

The CDR3 is 18 amino acids. V dropped 2 bases and J dropped 3; count of bases not matched to a gene: 12. CDR1 and CDR2 (germline): MNHEY, SVGEGT. Study processing details: For nucleated cells, counts were estimated from reference gene primer amplification. Generated by immunoSEQ multiplex PCR, the TCRdb table keeps only in-frame clones and is missing some. V, J and clone size derive from that table, while D and trimming were established from the DNA sequence. This sample has some 50,000 clones, with over 70% found just once. The source of this sequence is a human donor in a cohort sampled during active COVID-19. The chain carries TRBV6-2 or TRBV6-3 and TRBJ2-5; 10 bases fit TRBD2. The sequencing sample was made of peripheral blood. CDR3 in DNA: TGTGCCAGCAGTTACACAGATCCAGCGGGGGGGCAAGAAGAGACCCAGTACTTC. Residues: CASSYTDPAGGQEETQYF.